This section outlines one T cell receptor (beta chain) sequence together with its context. This specimen belongs to a study of blood T cell repertoires in COVID-19. As for the study in general: Sites in the United States, Italy and Spain provided acute and convalescent COVID-19 samples. PBMCs, B-cell-depleted T cells, or T cells were the source of the cDNA or gDNA that made up the material.

In the authors' methods: Amplification of reference gene primers was used by the study to estimate nucleated cell counts. Produced via immunoSEQ multiplex PCR; TCRdb's table is partial and in-frame only. V and J calls and clone size are those listed in that table; D and trimming were worked out from the DNA. The table records around 140,000 clones, 65% to 85% of them present only once. Enrolled during active infection, Seattle patients were then followed longitudinally. The CDR3 consists of 15 residues. After removal of 6 bases from V and 5 bases from J, the junction contained 7 bases not matched to a gene. Germline V gene sequence: CDR1 MNHEY, CDR2 SMNVEV (reference sequence).

V and J are TRBV27 and TRBJ2-2, with 9 bases identical to TRBD2. The TCR sequence derives from a young man with COVID-19, enrolled during active disease. Sequenced sample: peripheral blood. In DNA, the CDR3 is TGTGCCAGCAGAATAGCGGGAGCTGAAACCGGGGAGCTGTTTTTT. Amino acids: CASRIAGAETGELFF.